This T cell receptor beta chain was observed in a study of CD4 and CD8 cells across lung adenocarcinoma regions. TCRdb reprocessed the PCR reads with MiXCR, giving one entry per CDR3 protein. This repertoire shows tens of thousands of distinct CDR3 sequences, 45% to 50% found once; its top ten account for almost 50%. The ends were cut back, 0 bases at V and 7 bases at J, with 9 bases in the middle. Per germline, CDR1 LGHDT and CDR2 YNNKEL (reference sequence). The CDR3 has 14 residues. Donors had localized lung adenocarcinoma, a non-small cell lung cancer. The sample was CD8+ T cells from the center of a lung tumor. V and J are TRBV3-1 and TRBJ2-2, with D uncertain. This clonotype originated in a male donor with lung adenocarcinoma. The CD4 and CD8 labels of this study may be unreliable. CDR3 sequence (DNA): TGTGCCAGCAGCCAAGAGTTAAGTCACGGGGAGCTGTTTTTT. This gives the protein CASSQELSHGELFF. The full variable domain, with the rest looked up from reference TRBV3-1 and TRBJ2-2, is DTAVSQTPKYLVTQMGNDKSIKCEQNLGHDTMYWYKQDSKKFLKIMFSYNNKELIINETVPNRFSPKSPDKAHLNLHINSLELGDSAVYFCASSQELSHGELFFGEGSRLTVL.